Following are 12 T cell receptor beta chains from one sample sequenced in a study of T cell responses to AZD1222 COVID-19 vaccine. Sequenced by immunoSEQ multiplex PCR; TCRdb stores in-frame clones only, minus some. The sample contains some 190,000 clones, 92% of which appear only once. This specimen consisted of peripheral blood, obtained 28 days after the second AZD1222 dose. These receptors came from an adult who received the AZD1222 COVID-19 vaccine.

The chain uses TRBV14 and TRBJ1-2, with D unresolved. Germline V gene lookup returns CDR1 SGHDN and CDR2 FVKESK. V was cut by 0 bases and J by 6 bases, with 11 bases left in between. The CDR3 is 14 amino acids. As DNA, the CDR3 is TGTGCCAGCAGCCAAGATACCGGGGTCAATGGCTACACCTTC. It encodes CASSQDTGVNGYTF. Full variable domain (rest looked up from reference TRBV14 and TRBJ1-2): EAGVTQFPSHSVIEKGQTVTLRCDPISGHDNLYWYRRVMGKEIKFLLHFVKESKQDESGMPNNRFLAERTGGTYSTLKVQPAELEDSGVYFCASSQDTGVNGYTFGSGTRLTVV.

The V and J genes are TRBV27 and TRBJ1-1; possible D gene TRBD1, 5 bases. The germline CDR1 and CDR2 sequences are MNHEY and SMNVEV (reference sequence). Deletions cut 3 bases from V and 1 base from J, with 9 bases between. The CDR3 runs 14 residues. The CDR3 bases are TGTGCCAGCAGTTTGCAGGGCCGGAACACTGAAGCTTTCTTT. The encoded protein is CASSLQGRNTEAFF.

The rearrangement joins TRBV7-2 to TRBJ2-7; the D call may be TRBD1 or TRBD2 (6 bases each). The CDR3 has 14 amino acids. V was clipped by 7 bases and J by 4 bases, with 17 bases between them. Looked up from germline, CDR1 is SGHTA and CDR2 is FQGNSA. DNA of the CDR3: TGTGCCAGCAACCAACAGGGAGGCGGGTACGAGCAGTACTTC. It specifies CASNQQGGGYEQYF.

The J gene is TRBJ1-2, the V gene TRBV28, with TRBD1 matching over 7 bases. This CDR3 is 14 amino acids long. Trimming at V came to 2 bases and at J to 8 bases, leaving 8 bases not matched to a gene. Germline V CDR1 and CDR2: MDHEN, SYDVKM. The CDR3 region is CASSLGRGTGGYTF. In nucleotides, the CDR3 is TGTGCCAGCAGTTTAGGCAGGGGGACGGGAGGCTACACCTTC.

J is TRBJ2-2 and V is TRBV2; 7 nucleotides agree with TRBD2. CDR3 length equals 16 residues. In germline, CDR1 is SNHLY, CDR2 FYNNEI. Trimming removed 4 bases from V and 6 bases from J; junction bases left unmatched: 11. The CDR3 loop reads CASSVLPAGAPGELFF. In nucleotides, the CDR3 is TGTGCCAGCAGTGTGTTACCTGCGGGAGCTCCCGGGGAGCTGTTTTTT. The full variable domain, in which reference TRBV2 and TRBJ2-2 provide the parts outside the CDR3, is EPEVTQTPSHQVTQMGQEVILRCVPISNHLYFYWYRQILGQKVEFLVSFYNNEISEKSEIFDDQFSVERPDGSNFTLKIRSTKLEDSAMYFCASSVLPAGAPGELFFGEGSRLTVL.

This chain links TRBV2 with TRBJ1-2, with TRBD1 identical over 7 bases. CDR3 length: 12 amino acids. Germline-derived CDR1 and CDR2 are SNHLY and FYNNEI. With V trimmed by 9 bases and J by 8 bases, 9 bases remained unmatched. This CDR3 is CARDREEGGYTF. The DNA for the CDR3 is TGTGCCAGAGACAGGGAAGAAGGAGGCTACACCTTC.

This chain joins TRBV10-3 and TRBJ1-6; D remains ambiguous. CDR1 ENHRY and CDR2 SYGVKD come from the germline V gene. The CDR3 sequence is 12 residues long. The ends were cut back, 2 bases at V and 8 bases at J, with 4 bases in the middle. The CDR3 DNA reads TGTGCCATCAGTGAGCGTGATTCACCCCTCCACTTT. The encoded protein is CAISERDSPLHF.

This chain links TRBV18 with TRBJ2-5; no clear D gene. Germline values: CDR1 KGHSH, CDR2 LQKENI. The CDR3 sequence is 15 residues long. Trimming stripped 2 bases from V and 1 base from J, with 11 bases between. The CDR3 sequence: CASSPVAPPQETQYF. The CDR3 bases are TGTGCCAGCTCACCAGTGGCGCCGCCCCAAGAGACCCAGTACTTC.

This chain links TRBV6-5 with TRBJ1-1; TRBD1 might be the D (6 bases). The V gene lost 5 bases and the J gene lost 9 bases, with 13 bases spanning the gap. This CDR3 has 12 amino acids. Germline V lookup: CDR1 MNHEY, CDR2 SVGAGI. The CDR3 region has the DNA TGTGCCAGCAGTCCCCAAGGGGGGAAAGCTTTCTTT. Translated: CASSPQGGKAFF.

The chain carries TRBV6-6 and TRBJ1-2; 7 bases are a match to TRBD1. CDR3 length equals 15 residues. The ends lost 0 bases at V and 9 bases at J; junction bases unmatched: 10. Germline CDR1 is MNHNY and CDR2 is SVGAGI (reference sequence). The CDR3 loop is CASSYSTGSDGRYTF. DNA for the CDR3: TGTGCCAGCAGTTACTCGACAGGGAGCGATGGTCGCTACACCTTC.

This chain connects TRBV4-1 to TRBJ1-1; 7 nucleotides align to TRBD1. Trimming took 5 bases from V and 5 from J; bases not matched to a gene: 11. Germline V lookup: CDR1 MGHRA, CDR2 YSYEKL. The CDR3 length is 15 residues. This CDR3 is CASSYSTGQRTEAFF. DNA of the CDR3: TGCGCCAGCAGCTATTCGACAGGGCAGCGAACTGAAGCTTTCTTT.

The chain combines TRBV5-5 with TRBJ2-3; 7 nucleotides agree with TRBD2. The CDR3 is 15 residues long. With V trimmed by 4 bases and J by 5 bases, 10 bases remained unmatched. CDR1 and CDR2 (germline): SGHKS, YYEKEE (reference sequence). CDR3: CASSGKAGSVDTQYF. CDR3 bases: TGTGCCAGCAGCGGGAAAGCGGGATCGGTAGATACGCAGTATTTT.